Below, 28 T cell receptor beta chains from the same sample are listed, as sequenced in a study of T cells after yellow fever vaccination. TCRdb recomputed calls from the 5' RACE reads with MiXCR, one row per CDR3 protein. The sample yields some 400,000 distinct CDR3 sequences, more than 5.5% seen once. The specimen was PBMCs, collected 5 days after the yellow fever booster vaccination. The receptors come from a man aged 25 to 45 who received the YFV17D yellow fever vaccine.

This clonotype has a single count. This chain joins TRBV7-2 and TRBJ1-2; no reliable D call. Trimming took 11 bases from V and 7 from J, leaving 17 bases between them. Germline CDR1 reads SGHTA; CDR2 reads FQGNSA. The CDR3 extends over 12 amino acids. DNA of the CDR3: TGTGCCCACTGGCGTTCTTCCCTTGGCTACACCTTC. Translation gives CAHWRSSLGYTF.

This clonotype was seen repeatedly, ten times or more. The chain joins TRBV5-1 to TRBJ2-1; TRBD2 matches 10 bases. With V trimmed by 4 bases and J by 2 bases, 9 bases remained unmatched. This CDR3 comprises 17 residues. Germline V gene lookup returns CDR1 SGHRS and CDR2 YFSETQ. The CDR3 sequence is CASSKTGTSDTYNEQFF. The CDR3 region has the DNA TGCGCCAGCAGCAAGACCGGGACTAGCGACACCTACAATGAGCAGTTCTTC. Supplemented by reference TRBV5-1 and TRBJ2-1, the full variable domain reads KAGVTQTPRYLIKTRGQQVTLSCSPISGHRSVSWYQQTPGQGLQFLFEYFSETQRNKGNFPGRFSGRQFSNSRSEMNVSTLELGDSALYLCASSKTGTSDTYNEQFFGPGTRLTVL.

The chain combines TRBV5-1 with TRBJ1-1; possibly TRBD1 for D (5 bases). Trimming took 5 bases from V and 1 from J, leaving 12 bases between them. The germline V gene encodes CDR1 SGHRS and CDR2 YFSETQ. The CDR3 sequence is 14 residues long. CDR3 nucleotides: TGCGCCAGCAGTTCAAACCAGGGGAACACTGAAGCTTTCTTT. Protein sequence: CASSSNQGNTEAFF.

This clonotype has only a few counts. The rearrangement uses TRBV20-1 and TRBJ2-7, with a possible D match to TRBD2 (5 bases). The CDR3 runs to 14 residues. CDR1 DFQATT and CDR2 SNEGSKA come from the germline V gene (reference sequence). Trimming took off 4 bases at V and 4 bases at J, with 17 bases between the two ends. The CDR3 DNA reads as TGCAGTGCTATCCGGACTGCCAGTGGGTACGAGCAGTACTTC. It translates to CSAIRTASGYEQYF.

In this sample, this clonotype turned up many times. The chain is built from TRBV14 and TRBJ2-3; 8 bases fit TRBD2. The CDR3 spans 14 residues. The J segment lost 15 bases and the V segment lost 8 bases, leaving 19 bases of the junction unmatched. Germline assignment: CDR1 SGHDN and CDR2 FVKESK. CDR3 nucleotides: TGTGCCAGCCAATTGGCGGGAGGATGGAACGGGCTCTATTTT. Translated: CASQLAGGWNGLYF.

The DNA for the CDR3 is TGCTGTGCTAGCAGGTTCGGACTAGCGGGACCAAATGAGCAGTTCTTC. The encoded protein is CCASRFGLAGPNEQFF. The chain carries TRBV29-1 and TRBJ2-1; 12 bases are a match to TRBD2. The CDR3 runs 16 residues. Germline CDR1 SQVTM, CDR2 ANQGSEA.

This clonotype was seen only a few times. The V and J genes are TRBV11-1 and TRBJ2-2; D is perhaps TRBD2 (5 bases). Trimming removed 2 bases from V and 0 bases from J, with 22 bases in between. The CDR3 spans 20 residues. CDR1 is SGHAT and CDR2 is FQDESV in the germline V gene (reference sequence). The CDR3 protein is CASSLKFAGTPRSNTGELFF. The CDR3 DNA follows: TGTGCCAGCAGCTTAAAATTTGCGGGCACACCCCGCTCGAACACCGGGGAGCTGTTTTTT.

In its sample, this clonotype was seen many times. The chain joins TRBV4-3 to TRBJ2-2; TRBD2 agrees at 10 bases. CDR1 is LGHNA, CDR2 YSLEER, per germline. J gave up 5 bases and V 1 base, and 4 bases lay outside the gene matches. This CDR3 comprises 16 residues. CDR3 sequence reads: CASSQGLAGVTGELFF. For the CDR3, the DNA is TGCGCCAGCAGCCAAGGGCTAGCGGGAGTTACCGGGGAGCTGTTTTTT.

This clonotype has only a few counts. The chain has TRBV12-3 or TRBV12-4 and TRBJ2-7, with D perhaps TRBD2 (6 bases). The CDR3 has 13 residues. V dropped 7 bases and J dropped 2 bases, with 12 bases sitting between them. The chain's CDR3 is CASTQGGPYEQYF. CDR3 DNA: TGTGCCAGCACCCAAGGAGGGCCCTACGAGCAGTACTTC.

This clonotype was detected a few times. V gene TRBV28 combines with J gene TRBJ2-2, with a tentative D call TRBD1 (5 bases). Trimming took off 3 bases at V and 8 bases at J, with 16 bases between the two ends. CDR1 MDHEN and CDR2 SYDVKM come from the germline V gene. The CDR3 loop spans 15 amino acids. The CDR3 spells CASSFHRQQVGELFF. CDR3 in DNA: TGTGCCAGCAGTTTTCATCGACAGCAAGTTGGGGAGCTGTTTTTT. Complete variable domain (other parts from reference TRBV28 and TRBJ2-2): DVKVTQSSRYLVKRTGEKVFLECVQDMDHENMFWYRQDPGLGLRLIYFSYDVKMKEKGDIPEGYSVSREKKERFSLILESASTNQTSMYLCASSFHRQQVGELFFGEGSRLTVL.

This clonotype came up many times. This rearrangement joins TRBV12-3 or TRBV12-4 to TRBJ2-3; D is uncertain. The V and J ends lost 4 bases and 2 bases respectively, with 13 bases between them. The CDR3 loop spans 15 amino acids. In DNA, the CDR3 is TGTGCCAGCAGTTCCAGCCTCCTGTACACAGATACGCAGTATTTT. Protein product: CASSSSLLYTDTQYF.

This clonotype has just a few counts. V is TRBV6-1 and J is TRBJ2-7; the match to TRBD1 covers 8 bases. V lost 6 bases to trimming and J lost 4 bases; unmatched junction nucleotides: 8. Per the germline V gene, CDR1 is MNHNS and CDR2 is SASEGT. CDR3 length: 14 residues. The CDR3 protein is CASSHGTGSYEQYF. CDR3 sequence (DNA): TGTGCCAGCAGCCACGGGACAGGTAGTTACGAGCAGTACTTC.

This clonotype was counted only a few times. The gene calls are TRBV25-1 and TRBJ2-7; D is perhaps TRBD2 (6 bases). This CDR3 spans 14 amino acids. CDR1 is MGHDK, CDR2 SYGVNS, per germline. Trimming cost V 8 bases and J 7 bases, with 21 bases left between them. CDR3 in DNA: TGTGCCAGCGCTTCCTCGGCGGGAATGTATGAGCAGTACTTC. It encodes CASASSAGMYEQYF.

On this clonotype itself: An end of the junction differs from the germline gene, which may be a read error. J is TRBJ2-5 and V is TRBV12-3 or TRBV12-4; 7 nucleotides line up with TRBD1. This CDR3 has 14 residues. CDR3 bases: TGTGCCAGCAGTAAAACAGGGGACCACGAGACCCAGTACTTC. Translation gives CASSKTGDHETQYF.

This rearrangement joins TRBV7-4 to TRBJ2-1; possible D gene TRBD2, 6 bases. Germline CDR1 SGHVT, CDR2 SQSDAQ. CDR3 length: 17 amino acids. V was trimmed by 8 bases and J by 3 bases, leaving 23 bases between them. CDR3 sequence: CASCQVLRLAYYNEQFF. The CDR3 nucleotides are TGTGCCAGCTGCCAAGTCCTTAGGCTAGCGTACTACAATGAGCAGTTCTTC. Complete variable domain (other parts from reference TRBV7-4 and TRBJ2-1): GAGVSQSPRYKVAKRGRDVALRCDSISGHVTLYWYRQTLGQGSEVLTYSQSDAQRDKSGRPSGRFSAERPERSVSTLKIQRTEQGDSAVYLCASCQVLRLAYYNEQFFGPGTRLTVL.

This clonotype was observed a few times. The rearrangement joins TRBV5-1 to TRBJ2-5; D might be TRBD2 (5 bases). The length of the CDR3 is 14 residues. Germline V gene lookup returns CDR1 SGHRS and CDR2 YFSETQ. V lost 2 bases and J 5 bases, leaving 13 bases between the germline ends. Written as DNA, the CDR3 is TGCGCCAGCAGCTTAGTGGGGAGCTGGGAGACCCAGTACTTC. Translated, it gives CASSLVGSWETQYF.

This clonotype was observed a few times. The chain joins TRBV3-1 to TRBJ2-1; perhaps TRBD2 as D (6 bases). The germline gives CDR1 LGHDT, CDR2 YNNKEL (reference sequence). The V and J ends lost 7 bases and 9 bases respectively, with 13 bases between them. This CDR3 is 12 amino acids long. CDR3 nucleotide sequence: TGTGCCAGCAAACCCGGGAGCGGTGAGCAGTTCTTC. This translates into CASKPGSGEQFF.

The chain couples TRBV7-2 to TRBJ1-1, with TRBD1 as a possible D gene (5 bases). The length of the CDR3 is 13 residues. V dropped 1 base and J dropped 8 bases, with 11 bases sitting between them. Germline CDR1 reads SGHTA; CDR2 reads FQGNSA. CDR3 sequence (DNA): TGTGCCAGCAGCTTAGAGGGTAACAGGGAAGCTTTCTTT. Protein sequence: CASSLEGNREAFF.

The chain combines TRBV5-1 with TRBJ2-3; 11 bases are shared with TRBD2. CDR3 length equals 16 residues. V lost 4 bases and J lost 2; bases outside the gene matches: 6. CDR1 SGHRS and CDR2 YFSETQ come from the germline V gene. In nucleotides, the CDR3 is TGCGCCAGCAGCCAAGGACTAGCGGGTATCACAGATACGCAGTATTTT. It specifies CASSQGLAGITDTQYF.

V gene TRBV3-1 combines with J gene TRBJ2-1, with 8 bases fitting TRBD2. V was clipped by 6 bases and J by 15 bases; unmatched bases: 16. Germline V lookup: CDR1 LGHDT, CDR2 YNNKEL (reference sequence). The CDR3 runs 14 residues. The CDR3 loop reads CASSGAARGLVLFF. CDR3 DNA sequence: TGTGCCAGCAGTGGAGCAGCCCGGGGACTAGTTTTGTTCTTC.

The genes are TRBV12-3 or TRBV12-4 and TRBJ2-4, with D possibly matching TRBD2 (5 bases). V lost 6 bases and J lost 0, with 15 bases in between. This CDR3 has 16 residues. CDR3 sequence: CASSSEMRVAKNIQYF. CDR3 nucleotides: TGTGCCAGCAGCTCGGAGATGAGGGTAGCCAAAAACATTCAGTACTTC.

The chain combines TRBV7-2 with TRBJ2-1; the D gene is possibly TRBD2 (7 bases). Per the germline V gene, CDR1 is SGHTA and CDR2 is FQGNSA. V was cut by 5 bases and J by 11 bases, with 13 bases left in between. This CDR3 is built from 12 residues. CDR3 in DNA: TGTGCCAGCAGCATGGACAGCGGGAAGCAGTTCTTC. Amino acid sequence: CASSMDSGKQFF.

This clonotype was observed many times. The chain links TRBV6-2 or TRBV6-3 to TRBJ1-5; 8 bases fit TRBD1. CDR3 length equals 11 residues. Germline CDR1 is MNHEY and CDR2 is SVGEGT. Trimming cost V 8 bases and J 6 bases; bases outside gene matches: 0. The CDR3: CASGTGQPQHF. CDR3 DNA: TGTGCCAGCGGGACAGGTCAGCCCCAGCATTTT.

This clonotype was found many times. The rearrangement uses TRBV7-9 and TRBJ2-1; 7 bases fit TRBD2. V was pared by 6 bases and J by 0 bases, with 8 bases of the junction left unmatched. The CDR3 length is 16 residues. Germline V gives CDR1 SEHNR, CDR2 FQNEAQ (reference sequence). The CDR3 region is CASRQSSGISYNEQFF. Here the CDR3 DNA reads TGTGCCAGCAGGCAGTCTAGCGGAATCTCCTACAATGAGCAGTTCTTC.

This clonotype appeared a few times. V usage is TRBV18 and J usage is TRBJ1-1; D is perhaps TRBD1 (5 bases). V gave up 1 base and J gave up 4 bases, with 13 bases separating them. The CDR3 totals 15 residues. CDR1 is KGHSH and CDR2 is LQKENI in the germline V gene. This CDR3 is CASSPLQGGSTEAFF. The CDR3, as DNA: TGTGCCAGCTCACCACTTCAGGGCGGTAGCACTGAAGCTTTCTTT.

This clonotype was counted at least ten times. CDR3 amino acids: CASSIDPNTDTQYF. The CDR3 DNA follows: TGTGCCAGTAGTATAGATCCCAACACAGATACGCAGTATTTT. The V call is TRBV19, the J call TRBJ2-3; D not resolved. Trimming left V 0 bases short and J 2 bases short, with 6 bases between. The CDR3 sequence is 14 residues long. Germline V gives CDR1 LNHDA, CDR2 SQIVND (reference sequence).

The table lists this clonotype with a few counts. The V and J genes are TRBV12-3 or TRBV12-4 and TRBJ1-1, with TRBD1 matching over 8 bases. V trimming: 5 bases; J trimming: 1 base; junction bases outside the gene matches: 9. The CDR3 loop spans 16 amino acids. The CDR3 DNA follows: TGTGCCAGCAGTCCCGTTACAGGACAGGGGAACACTGAAGCTTTCTTT. Translated: CASSPVTGQGNTEAFF.

The table lists this clonotype with many counts. The chain recombines TRBV3-1 with TRBJ2-1; no clear D. Germline CDR1 LGHDT, CDR2 YNNKEL (reference sequence). V lost 0 bases, J lost 0 bases, and 9 bases lay in between. The CDR3 spans 16 residues. CDR3 amino acids: CASSQDWRYSYNEQFF. DNA for the CDR3: TGTGCCAGCAGCCAAGATTGGCGGTACTCCTACAATGAGCAGTTCTTC.